This TCR beta chain was recorded in a study of blood T cell repertoires in COVID-19. In the study overall: The United States, Italy and Spain were the sources of the acute and convalescent COVID-19 samples.

Recruited during active infection, patients (from Seattle) were subsequently followed longitudinally. In the authors' workflow: Amplified reference gene primers provided the basis for estimating nucleated cell counts. Clones were read by immunoSEQ multiplex PCR, and TCRdb kept only the in-frame ones, dropping some. The DNA was the basis for D and trimming; V, J and clone size are from that table. The table shows tens of thousands of clones, with approximately 75% occurring only once. Sequenced sample: peripheral blood. The origin of this receptor is a man over 45 with COVID-19, enrolled during active disease.

The CDR3 sequence: CASSIGTRGNQPQHF. The CDR3 DNA is TGTGCCAGTAGTATAGGGACAAGGGGGAATCAGCCCCAGCATTTT. This chain connects TRBV19 to TRBJ1-5, with D tentatively TRBD1 (6 bases). The germline V and J ends were trimmed by 1 base and 4 bases, with 11 bases remaining between them. From germline, CDR1 is LNHDA and CDR2 SQIVND (reference sequence). CDR3 length equals 15 residues.